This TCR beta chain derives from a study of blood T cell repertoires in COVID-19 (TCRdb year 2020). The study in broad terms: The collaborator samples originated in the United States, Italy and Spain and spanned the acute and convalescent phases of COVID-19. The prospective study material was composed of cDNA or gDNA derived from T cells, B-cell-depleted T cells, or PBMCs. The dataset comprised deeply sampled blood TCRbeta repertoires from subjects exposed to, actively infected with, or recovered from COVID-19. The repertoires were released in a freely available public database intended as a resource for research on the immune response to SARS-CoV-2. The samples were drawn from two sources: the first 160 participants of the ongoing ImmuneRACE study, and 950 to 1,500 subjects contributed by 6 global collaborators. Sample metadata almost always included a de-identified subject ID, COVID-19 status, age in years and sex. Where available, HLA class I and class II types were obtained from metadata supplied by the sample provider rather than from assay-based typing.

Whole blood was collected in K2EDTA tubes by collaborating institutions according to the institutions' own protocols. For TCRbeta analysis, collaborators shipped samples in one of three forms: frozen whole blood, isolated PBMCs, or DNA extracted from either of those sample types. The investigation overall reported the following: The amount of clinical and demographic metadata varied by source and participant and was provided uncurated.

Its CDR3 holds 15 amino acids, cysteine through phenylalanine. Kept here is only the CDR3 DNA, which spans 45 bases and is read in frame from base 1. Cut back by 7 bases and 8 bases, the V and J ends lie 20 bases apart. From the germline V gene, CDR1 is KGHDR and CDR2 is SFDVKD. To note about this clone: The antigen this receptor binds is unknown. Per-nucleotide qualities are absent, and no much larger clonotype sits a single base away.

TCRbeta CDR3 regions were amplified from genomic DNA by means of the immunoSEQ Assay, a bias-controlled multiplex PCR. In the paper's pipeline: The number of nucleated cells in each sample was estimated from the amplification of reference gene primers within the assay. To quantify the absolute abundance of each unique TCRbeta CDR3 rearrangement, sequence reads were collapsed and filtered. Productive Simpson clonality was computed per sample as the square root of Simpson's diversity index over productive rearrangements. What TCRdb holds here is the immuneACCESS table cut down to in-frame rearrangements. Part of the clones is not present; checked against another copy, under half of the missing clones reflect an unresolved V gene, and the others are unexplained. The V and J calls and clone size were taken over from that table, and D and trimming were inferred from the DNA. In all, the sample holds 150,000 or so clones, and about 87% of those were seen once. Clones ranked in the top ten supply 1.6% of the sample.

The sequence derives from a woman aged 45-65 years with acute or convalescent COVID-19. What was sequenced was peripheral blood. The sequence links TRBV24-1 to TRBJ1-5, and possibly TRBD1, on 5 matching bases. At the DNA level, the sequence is TGTGCCACCAGCTATGGGACTGCTCCGGAGGAGCCCCAGCATTTT. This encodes CATSYGTAPEEPQHF.